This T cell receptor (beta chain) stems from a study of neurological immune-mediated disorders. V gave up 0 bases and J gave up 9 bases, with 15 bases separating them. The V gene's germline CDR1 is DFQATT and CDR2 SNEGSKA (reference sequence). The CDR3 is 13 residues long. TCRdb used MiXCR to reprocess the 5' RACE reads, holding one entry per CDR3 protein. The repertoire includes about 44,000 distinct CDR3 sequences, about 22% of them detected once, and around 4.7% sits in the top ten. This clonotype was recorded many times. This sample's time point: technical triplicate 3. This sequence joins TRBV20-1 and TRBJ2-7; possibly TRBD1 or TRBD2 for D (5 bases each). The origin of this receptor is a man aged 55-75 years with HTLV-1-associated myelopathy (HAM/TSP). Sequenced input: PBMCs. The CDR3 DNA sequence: TGCAGTGCTAGAGATCCCCTCGACGGGACGCAGTACTTC. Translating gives CSARDPLDGTQYF.